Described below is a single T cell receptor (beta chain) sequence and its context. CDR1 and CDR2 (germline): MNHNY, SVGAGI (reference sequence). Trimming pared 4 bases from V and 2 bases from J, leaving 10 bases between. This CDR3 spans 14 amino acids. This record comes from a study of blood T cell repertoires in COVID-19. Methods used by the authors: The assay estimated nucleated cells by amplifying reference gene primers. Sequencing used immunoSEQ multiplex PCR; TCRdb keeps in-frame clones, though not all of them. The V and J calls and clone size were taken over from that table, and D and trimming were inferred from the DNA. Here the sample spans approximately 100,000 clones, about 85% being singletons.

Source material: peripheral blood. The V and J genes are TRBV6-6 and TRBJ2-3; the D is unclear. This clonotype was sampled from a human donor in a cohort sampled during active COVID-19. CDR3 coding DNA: TGTGCCAGCAGTTCCGGGTCCTCCACAGATACGCAGTATTTT. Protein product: CASSSGSSTDTQYF.